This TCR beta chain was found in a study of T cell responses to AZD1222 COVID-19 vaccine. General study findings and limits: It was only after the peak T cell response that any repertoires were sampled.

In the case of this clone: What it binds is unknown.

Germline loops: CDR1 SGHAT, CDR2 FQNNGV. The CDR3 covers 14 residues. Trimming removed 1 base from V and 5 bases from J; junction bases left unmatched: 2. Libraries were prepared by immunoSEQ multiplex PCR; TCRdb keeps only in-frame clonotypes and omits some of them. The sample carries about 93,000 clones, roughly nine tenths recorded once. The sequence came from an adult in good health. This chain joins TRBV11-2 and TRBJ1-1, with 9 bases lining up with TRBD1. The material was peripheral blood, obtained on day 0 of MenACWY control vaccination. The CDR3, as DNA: TGTGCCAGCAGCTTAGGGACAGGGGTGACTGAAGCTTTCTTT. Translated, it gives CASSLGTGVTEAFF.